This entry describes one TCR beta chain. J lost 2 bases, V lost 4 bases, and 6 bases had no gene match. The length of the CDR3 is 15 residues. Germline CDR1 reads SGHTA; CDR2 reads FQGNSA. Libraries were prepared by immunoSEQ multiplex PCR; TCRdb keeps only in-frame clonotypes and omits some of them. The sample records approximately 150,000 clones, about 93% being singletons. The sample is drawn from a study of T cell responses to AZD1222 COVID-19 vaccine. This TCR derives from an adult who received the AZD1222 COVID-19 vaccine. The chain recombines TRBV7-2 with TRBJ2-3, with 7 positions matching TRBD1. The source was peripheral blood, collected 28 days after the second AZD1222 dose. The CDR3 protein is CASSSEGQTTDTQYF. The CDR3 DNA reads as TGTGCCAGCAGCTCCGAGGGACAGACCACAGATACGCAGTATTTT.